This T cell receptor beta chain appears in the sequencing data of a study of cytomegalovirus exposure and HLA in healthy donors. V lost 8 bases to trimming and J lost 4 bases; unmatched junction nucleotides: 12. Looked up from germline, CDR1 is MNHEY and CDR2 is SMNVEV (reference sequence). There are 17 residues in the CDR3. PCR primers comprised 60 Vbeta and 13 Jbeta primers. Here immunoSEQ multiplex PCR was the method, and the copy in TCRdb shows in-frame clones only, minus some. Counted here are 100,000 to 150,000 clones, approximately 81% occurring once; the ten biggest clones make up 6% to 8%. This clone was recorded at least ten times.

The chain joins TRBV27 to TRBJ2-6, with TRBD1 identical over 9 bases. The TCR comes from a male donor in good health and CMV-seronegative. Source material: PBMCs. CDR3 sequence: CASWGYRGRKGANVLTF. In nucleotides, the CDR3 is TGTGCCAGCTGGGGATACAGGGGGCGCAAGGGGGCCAACGTCCTGACTTTC.